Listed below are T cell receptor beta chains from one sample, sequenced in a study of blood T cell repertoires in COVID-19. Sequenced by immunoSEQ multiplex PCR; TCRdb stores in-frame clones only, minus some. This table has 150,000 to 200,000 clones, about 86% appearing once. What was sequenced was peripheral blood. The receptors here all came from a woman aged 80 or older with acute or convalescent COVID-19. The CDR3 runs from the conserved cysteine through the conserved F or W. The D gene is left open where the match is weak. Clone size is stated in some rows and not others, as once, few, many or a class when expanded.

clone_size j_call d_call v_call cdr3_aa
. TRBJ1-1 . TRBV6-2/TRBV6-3 CASSYSPGYEAFF
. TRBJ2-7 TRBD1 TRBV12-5 CASGLVHGTGTPTTYEQYF
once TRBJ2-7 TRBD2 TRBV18 CASSLGLAGYEQYF
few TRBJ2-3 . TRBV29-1 CSARRTPLEDTQYF
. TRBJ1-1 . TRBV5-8 CASSGGGSTEAFF
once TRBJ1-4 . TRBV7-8 CASSFTGGTNEKLFF
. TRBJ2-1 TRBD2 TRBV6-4 CASSPGSGGFNEQFF
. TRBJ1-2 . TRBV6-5 CASKPRGGYTF
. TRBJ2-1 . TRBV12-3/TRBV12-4 CASRTQELNEQFF
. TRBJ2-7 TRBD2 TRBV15 CATSGDITSASPYEQYF
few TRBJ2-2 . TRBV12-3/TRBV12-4 CATSAGNYGELFF
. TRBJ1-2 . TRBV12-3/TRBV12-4 CASSLGGNGGYTF
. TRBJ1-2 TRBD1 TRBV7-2 CASSPGTGRSTF
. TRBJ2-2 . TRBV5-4 CASSPPAGQRNTGELFF
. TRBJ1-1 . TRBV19 CASSITPTNTEAFF
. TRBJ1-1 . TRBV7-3 CASSLQGMNTEAFF
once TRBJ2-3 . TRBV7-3 CASSLWPGDTQYF
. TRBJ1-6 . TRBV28 CASTDRSNSPLHF
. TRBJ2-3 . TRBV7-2 CASSLDGGRTDTQYF